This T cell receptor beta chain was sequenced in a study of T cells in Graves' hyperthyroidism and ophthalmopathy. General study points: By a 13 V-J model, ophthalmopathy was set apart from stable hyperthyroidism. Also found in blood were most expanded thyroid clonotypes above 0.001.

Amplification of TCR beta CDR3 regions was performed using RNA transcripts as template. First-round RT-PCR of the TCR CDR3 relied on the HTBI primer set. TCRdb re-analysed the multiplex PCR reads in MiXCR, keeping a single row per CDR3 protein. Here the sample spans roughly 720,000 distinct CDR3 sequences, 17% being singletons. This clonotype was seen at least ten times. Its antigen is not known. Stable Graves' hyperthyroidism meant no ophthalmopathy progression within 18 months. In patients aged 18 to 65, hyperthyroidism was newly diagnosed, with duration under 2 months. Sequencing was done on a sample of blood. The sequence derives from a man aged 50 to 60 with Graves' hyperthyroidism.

This chain's CDR3 is CASSKTSGTVSYNEQFF. DNA of the CDR3: TGTGCCAGTAGTAAAACTTCCGGGACCGTCTCCTACAATGAGCAGTTCTTC. The chain has TRBV19 and TRBJ2-1; D may be TRBD1 or TRBD2 (5 bases each). CDR1 and CDR2 (germline): LNHDA, SQIVND (reference sequence). V shed 4 bases and J shed 0 bases, with 16 bases lying between them. This CDR3 comprises 17 residues.